This T cell receptor beta chain was profiled in a study of human T cells and chemical hapten exposure. Study overall: Sensitization involved placing 2% DPC onto a 2 cm by 2 cm region of upper inner arm skin.

Per germline, CDR1 SSHAT and CDR2 FNYEAQ (reference sequence). The CDR3 sequence is 13 residues long. Time point indicated: patch test 2, 6 weeks after DPC sensitization. Treatment denoted: therapeutic diphenylcyclopropenone sensitization with weekly scalp DPC. Study-level findings and limits: TCRs at high frequency, those above 1 in 1000, did not change with DPC sensitization. Significantly more large CDR3 similarity clusters were formed by expanded TCRs than by controls.

TCRdb reprocessed the RACE reads via MiXCR and lists one record per CDR3 protein. This table has 330,000 or so distinct CDR3 sequences, about 6.3% appearing once. This clonotype was detected many times. Antigen: not known. The junction shows a germline mismatch at one end, possibly a read error. This TCR came from a woman under 30 with alopecia areata. Some clones in this sample may be carry-over from other donors' samples. The gene calls are TRBV7-7 and TRBJ2-7; TRBD1 is a possible D gene (6 bases). Specimen: whole blood, collected in connection with sensitization to the hapten diphenylcyclopropenone (DPC). The CDR3 sequence: CASSLVTGSEQYF. As DNA, the CDR3 is TGTGCTAGCAGCTTAGTCACAGGGTCCGAGCAGTACTTC.